The 28 T cell receptor beta chains in this list originate from one sample, sequenced in a study of T cell repertoires in ileal Crohn's disease. This table comes from immunoSEQ multiplex PCR, and its TCRdb copy is limited to in-frame clones, with some not included. This repertoire shows about 8,400 clones, around 77% found once; its top ten account for less than 5%. What was sequenced was ileal tissue. Every receptor here comes from an adult with Crohn's disease.

The gene calls are TRBV30 and TRBJ2-2, with 10 bases aligning to TRBD2. Per germline, CDR1 GTSNPN and CDR2 SVGIG (reference sequence). After removal of 1 base from V and 5 bases from J, the junction contained 7 bases not matched to a gene. CDR3 length: 16 residues. CDR3 sequence reads: CAWSGLAGVSTGELFF. CDR3 coding DNA: TGTGCCTGGAGTGGCCTAGCGGGAGTGTCGACCGGGGAGCTGTTTTTT. Based on the CDR3 plus reference TRBV30 and TRBJ2-2, the full variable domain is SQTIHQWPATLVQPVGSPLSLECTVEGTSNPNLYWYRQAAGRGLQLLFYSVGIGQISSEVPQNLSASRPQDRQFILSSKKLLLSDSGFYLCAWSGLAGVSTGELFFGEGSRLTVL.

The genes are TRBV7-6 and TRBJ1-1, with D possibly TRBD1 on 5 matching bases. The germline CDR1 and CDR2 sequences are SGHVS and FNYEAQ. The V gene lost 6 bases and the J gene lost 0 bases, with 14 bases spanning the gap. CDR3 length: 15 residues. The DNA for the CDR3 is TGTGCCAGCAGTCCCCAGGGAACCATGAACACTGAAGCTTTCTTT. It translates to CASSPQGTMNTEAFF.

CDR3 region: CASSSPSTTNEKLFF. The CDR3 nucleotides read TGTGCCAGTAGTTCCCCGTCTACAACTAATGAAAAACTGTTTTTT. The J gene is TRBJ1-4, the V gene TRBV19; D gene uncertain. This CDR3 has 15 amino acids. Looked up from germline, CDR1 is LNHDA and CDR2 is SQIVND (reference sequence). Trimming pared 5 bases from V and 0 bases from J, leaving 10 bases between. The full variable domain, with the rest looked up from reference TRBV19 and TRBJ1-4, is DGGITQSPKYLFRKEGQNVTLSCEQNLNHDAMYWYRQDPGQGLRLIYYSQIVNDFQKGDIAEGYSVSREKKESFPLTVTSAQKNPTAFYLCASSSPSTTNEKLFFGSGTQLSVL.

This clone was observed a few times. The chain is built from TRBV6-6 and TRBJ1-1, with 9 positions matching TRBD1. The CDR3 consists of 15 residues. V trimming: 6 bases; J trimming: 3 bases; junction bases outside the gene matches: 8. CDR1 and CDR2 (germline): MNHNY, SVGAGI (reference sequence). In DNA form, the CDR3 reads TGTGCCAGCAGGCCTCCGGGACAGGGTCACACTGAAGCTTTCTTT. Translation: CASRPPGQGHTEAFF.

The genes are TRBV10-3 and TRBJ2-3; the match to TRBD1 covers 8 bases. The CDR3 is 14 residues long. V dropped 7 bases and J dropped 3; count of bases not matched to a gene: 6. Per the germline V gene, CDR1 is ENHRY and CDR2 is SYGVKD. This chain's CDR3 is CAITGQGRTDTQYF. The CDR3 DNA is TGTGCCATCACCGGACAGGGAAGGACAGATACGCAGTATTTT.

The chain is built from TRBV9 and TRBJ2-3; TRBD2 matches at 13 bases. The trim removed 3 bases at V and 6 bases at J, leaving 7 bases unmatched. Germline lookup yields CDR1 SGDLS and CDR2 YYNGEE. This CDR3 is built from 16 residues. The CDR3 DNA follows: TGTGCCAGCAGCGCCATACTAGCGGGAGGGACGGATACGCAGTATTTT. Translated, it gives CASSAILAGGTDTQYF. The full variable domain, completed using reference TRBV9 and TRBJ2-3, is DSGVTQTPKHLITATGQRVTLRCSPRSGDLSVYWYQQSLDQGLQFLIQYYNGEERAKGNILERFSAQQFPDLHSELNLSSLELGDSALYFCASSAILAGGTDTQYFGPGTRLTVL.

This rearrangement joins TRBV2 to TRBJ2-3, with TRBD2 matching 7 bases. CDR1 is SNHLY and CDR2 is FYNNEI in the germline V gene. With V trimmed by 4 bases and J by 1 base, 5 bases remained unmatched. This CDR3 contains 15 residues. This CDR3 is CASSGTSMRTDTQYF. The CDR3 DNA reads TGTGCCAGCAGTGGGACTAGTATGCGCACAGATACGCAGTATTTT.

This clone has more than one count but fewer than ten. This chain connects TRBV6-6 to TRBJ1-2, with D maybe TRBD1 (6 bases). Per germline, CDR1 MNHNY and CDR2 SVGAGI (reference sequence). V lost 7 bases, J lost 7 bases, and 13 bases lay in between. The CDR3 loop spans 12 amino acids. CDR3 nucleotide sequence: TGTGCCAGCATCATGGACAGCGGTGGCTACACCTTC. Protein sequence: CASIMDSGGYTF.

This sequence joins TRBV27 and TRBJ2-7; no clear D gene. The CDR3 is made up of 13 amino acids. The germline CDR1 and CDR2 sequences are MNHEY and SMNVEV (reference sequence). V dropped 3 bases and J dropped 0 bases, with 6 bases sitting between them. Written as DNA, the CDR3 is TGTGCCAGCAGTTTTCGCGTCTCCTACGAGCAGTACTTC. This sequence encodes CASSFRVSYEQYF.

This chain joins TRBV5-4 and TRBJ2-7; 12 bases are shared with TRBD2. The J segment lost 6 bases and the V segment lost 0 bases, leaving 7 bases of the junction unmatched. The CDR3 has 16 residues. CDR1 and CDR2 (germline): SGHNT, YYREEE (reference sequence). The CDR3, as DNA: TGTGCCAGCAGCTTGGCGCTAGCGGGGGGGCAGAGCGAGCAGTACTTC. This encodes CASSLALAGGQSEQYF.

This clone was detected only a few times. J is TRBJ1-4 and V is TRBV7-9, with 7 positions matching TRBD1. Germline CDR1 SEHNR, CDR2 FQNEAQ (reference sequence). V shed 3 bases and J 8 bases; nucleotides not matched to a gene: 12. The CDR3 sequence is 16 residues long. CDR3 nucleotide sequence: TGTGCCAGCAGCTTCGGGGGGACAGCGGGAGGGGAAAAACTGTTTTTT. Its translation is CASSFGGTAGGEKLFF.

This chain links TRBV6-5 with TRBJ1-2; tentatively, D is TRBD1 (5 bases). In germline, CDR1 is MNHEY, CDR2 SVGAGI. The CDR3 is made up of 14 amino acids. V was cut by 2 bases and J by 3 bases, with 10 bases left in between. CDR3 loop: CASSYGDSYYGYTF. CDR3 nucleotide sequence: TGTGCCAGCAGTTACGGAGACAGCTACTATGGCTACACCTTC.

This chain joins TRBV5-1 and TRBJ2-1; D is ambiguous. The CDR3 loop spans 13 amino acids. Trimming removed 4 bases from V and 6 bases from J, with 11 bases in between. The germline V gene has CDR1 SGHRS and CDR2 YFSETQ. Here the CDR3 reads CASSPVSFNEQFF. The CDR3 DNA sequence: TGCGCCAGCAGCCCCGTGAGCTTCAATGAGCAGTTCTTC.

The chain has TRBV9 and TRBJ2-2; 9 positions match TRBD2. This CDR3 is 17 amino acids long. Germline V CDR1 and CDR2: SGDLS, YYNGEE. J gave up 1 base and V 0 bases, and 4 bases lay outside the gene matches. The CDR3 nucleotides are TGTGCCAGCAGCGTAGCTCTAGCGGGGCGGAACACCGGGGAGCTGTTTTTT. It codes for CASSVALAGRNTGELFF.

This chain joins TRBV6-5 and TRBJ2-5; 7 bases match TRBD2. This CDR3 comprises 14 residues. From germline, CDR1 is MNHEY and CDR2 SVGAGI. V lost 5 bases and J lost 6; bases outside the gene matches: 9. CDR3 sequence reads: CASSPSRGVKTQYF. The CDR3 nucleotides are TGTGCCAGCAGTCCTTCCCGGGGGGTAAAGACCCAGTACTTC.

V and J are TRBV5-5 and TRBJ1-5; 9 bases map to TRBD1. The trim removed 4 bases at V and 2 bases at J, leaving 13 bases unmatched. CDR3 size: 18 residues. CDR1 and CDR2 (germline): SGHKS, YYEKEE (reference sequence). Written as DNA, the CDR3 is TGTGCCAGCAGCCCCGATTTAGGGACAGGGACTGGCAATCAGCCCCAGCATTTT. This sequence encodes CASSPDLGTGTGNQPQHF.

J is TRBJ2-3 and V is TRBV10-1; D is uncertain. The CDR3 extends over 15 amino acids. The V gene's germline CDR1 is WNHNN and CDR2 SYGVQD (reference sequence). Trimming took off 3 bases at V and 0 bases at J, with 10 bases between the two ends. The CDR3 reads CASSDYQSSTDTQYF. In DNA, the CDR3 is TGCGCCAGCAGTGATTATCAGTCTAGCACAGATACGCAGTATTTT.

Only one count was recorded for this clone. The chain recombines TRBV5-1 with TRBJ2-1; a possible D gene is TRBD1 (6 bases). Germline V gene data show CDR1 as SGHRS and CDR2 as YFSETQ. V gave up 5 bases and J gave up 3 bases, with 9 bases separating them. This CDR3 is 13 amino acids long. Here the CDR3 DNA reads TGCGCCAGCAGACAGGACAGCTACAATGAGCAGTTCTTC. This sequence encodes CASRQDSYNEQFF.

The chain carries TRBV19 and TRBJ1-2, with TRBD1 identical over 8 bases. The germline CDR1 and CDR2 sequences are LNHDA and SQIVND (reference sequence). V lost 9 bases and J lost 3; bases outside the gene matches: 15. The length of the CDR3 is 16 residues. The CDR3 bases are TGTGCCAGCAAATATCAGGGGGCGGATATGGACTATGGCTACACCTTC. This translates into CASKYQGADMDYGYTF.

The table lists this clone with a count of one. The chain links TRBV18 to TRBJ2-7, with D maybe TRBD1 (6 bases). Trimming took off 3 bases at V and 0 bases at J, with 9 bases between the two ends. This CDR3 is 14 amino acids long. CDR1 is KGHSH, CDR2 LQKENI, per germline. CDR3 nucleotide sequence: TGTGCCAGCTCACCGCAGGGGTACTCCTACGAGCAGTACTTC. This gives the protein CASSPQGYSYEQYF. Based on the CDR3 plus reference TRBV18 and TRBJ2-7, the full variable domain is NAGVMQNPRHLVRRRGQEARLRCSPMKGHSHVYWYRQLPEEGLKFMVYLQKENIIDESGMPKERFSAEFPKEGPSILRIQQVVRGDSAAYFCASSPQGYSYEQYFGPGTRLTVT.

This chain links TRBV6-1 with TRBJ1-1, with D perhaps TRBD1 (6 bases). This CDR3 has 12 residues. The V end lost 5 bases, the J end lost 6 bases, and 10 bases lay between the germline ends. Looked up from germline, CDR1 is MNHNS and CDR2 is SASEGT. The CDR3 is CASSPGGPEAFF. The CDR3 nucleotides are TGTGCCAGCAGTCCGGGGGGCCCTGAAGCTTTCTTT.

This clone has only a few counts. The chain carries TRBV11-2 and TRBJ2-1, with 10 bases matching TRBD2. V shed 5 bases and J 8 bases; nucleotides not matched to a gene: 12. There are 16 residues in the CDR3. The germline V gene encodes CDR1 SGHAT and CDR2 FQNNGV. The CDR3 DNA follows: TGTGCCAGCAGCGAACAGGTCGCTAGCGGGGGCCATGAGCAGTTCTTC. Translated: CASSEQVASGGHEQFF. Complete variable domain (other parts from reference TRBV11-2 and TRBJ2-1): EAGVAQSPRYKIIEKRQSVAFWCNPISGHATLYWYQQILGQGPKLLIQFQNNGVVDDSQLPKDRFSAERLKGVDSTLKIQPAKLEDSAVYLCASSEQVASGGHEQFFGPGTRLTVL.

This rearrangement joins TRBV15 to TRBJ2-1; TRBD1 agrees at 8 bases. CDR3 length: 16 amino acids. V gave up 0 bases and J gave up 14 bases; unmatched junction bases: 15. Looked up from germline, CDR1 is LNHNV and CDR2 is YYDKDF (reference sequence). The CDR3 DNA sequence: TGTGCCACCAGCAGAGACAGGACAGGGATTTTGGTGGGGAAGTTCTTC. Amino acids: CATSRDRTGILVGKFF.

J is TRBJ1-1 and V is TRBV2; the D gene is possibly TRBD1 (5 bases). V shed 5 bases and J shed 0 bases, with 10 bases lying between them. CDR3 length equals 14 residues. Germline lookup yields CDR1 SNHLY and CDR2 FYNNEI. DNA for the CDR3: TGTGCCAGCAGTCCACAGGCCCTGAACACTGAAGCTTTCTTT. The encoded protein is CASSPQALNTEAFF.

This clone was found a few times. The chain has TRBV6-9 and TRBJ1-3; D uncertain. The germline gives CDR1 MNHGY, CDR2 SVAAGI. V shed 4 bases and J shed 6 bases, with 13 bases lying between them. The CDR3 covers 14 residues. The CDR3 nucleotides are TGTGCCAGCAGTTTTCCCAGCGCTGCAAACACCATATATTTT. Encoded protein: CASSFPSAANTIYF.

V is TRBV19 and J is TRBJ2-1; TRBD1 aligns across 12 bases. V lost 6 bases, J lost 8 bases, and 5 bases stayed unmatched. Per germline, CDR1 LNHDA and CDR2 SQIVND (reference sequence). CDR3 size: 14 residues. CDR3 residues: CASSRDRGRDEQFF. The CDR3 nucleotides are TGTGCCAGTAGCCGGGACAGGGGGCGGGATGAGCAGTTCTTC.

The table lists this clone with a few counts. Other DNA sequences within the sample encode an identical CDR3. The chain carries TRBV5-1 and TRBJ2-1; 8 bases are a match to TRBD2. CDR1 is SGHRS, CDR2 YFSETQ, per germline. This CDR3 is 14 amino acids long. V dropped 6 bases and J dropped 1; count of bases not matched to a gene: 3. Here the CDR3 reads CASKSGGSYNEQFF. The DNA for the CDR3 is TGCGCCAGCAAGAGCGGGGGATCCTACAATGAGCAGTTCTTC.

CDR3 DNA sequence: TGCGCCAGCAGCTTGGTTTCAGGGTCACAGCCCCAGCATTTT. Translated, it gives CASSLVSGSQPQHF. The chain recombines TRBV5-1 with TRBJ1-5, with a possible D match to TRBD1 (5 bases). Germline-derived CDR1 and CDR2 are SGHRS and YFSETQ. CDR3 size: 14 residues. V was cut by 0 bases and J by 7 bases, with 11 bases left in between.